These 9 T cell receptor beta chains came from one sample sequenced in a study of cytomegalovirus exposure and HLA in healthy donors. The PCR was carried out with 60 Vbeta primers and 13 Jbeta primers. TCRdb's copy holds only in-frame clones and misses some; the assay was immunoSEQ multiplex PCR. The table shows 120,000 to 150,000 clones, with 76% occurring only once. The sequenced sample was PBMCs. The origin of the receptors is a woman in her thirties or forties in good health and CMV-seronegative.

The chain links TRBV10-3 to TRBJ2-2; TRBD2 agrees at 15 bases. Germline CDR1 ENHRY, CDR2 SYGVKD. V shed 6 bases and J 2 bases; nucleotides not matched to a gene: 13. The CDR3 length is 20 residues. The CDR3 bases are TGTGCCATCAGCGGACTAGCGGGGGGGGCCCGGCCTCTTAACACCGGGGAGCTGTTTTTT. Protein product: CAISGLAGGARPLNTGELFF.

The V gene is TRBV19, the J gene TRBJ2-5, with D possibly matching TRBD2 (5 bases). Germline CDR1 is LNHDA and CDR2 is SQIVND (reference sequence). V lost 1 base and J lost 7, with 13 bases in between. The length of the CDR3 is 14 residues. The chain's CDR3 is CASSIGRGLTTQYF. CDR3 nucleotides: TGTGCCAGTAGTATAGGGAGAGGGTTAACGACCCAGTACTTC.

The chain employs TRBV2 and TRBJ2-7; possibly TRBD1 for D (5 bases). With 7 bases removed from V and 1 base from J, the gap between germline ends came to 11 bases. Germline V CDR1 and CDR2: SNHLY, FYNNEI. This CDR3 region has 13 residues. CDR3 bases: TGTGCCAGCAAGCAGGGTGGTTCCTACGAGCAGTACTTC. It is translated as CASKQGGSYEQYF.

The rearrangement joins TRBV2 to TRBJ2-1; 9 bases are a match to TRBD2. V lost 7 bases to trimming and J lost 7 bases; unmatched junction nucleotides: 17. The CDR3 is made up of 17 amino acids. Germline V gene sequence: CDR1 SNHLY, CDR2 FYNNEI. CDR3 in DNA: TGTGCCAGCATGAACTTACCTCCGAGGACTAGCGCGAATGAGCAGTTCTTC. This gives the protein CASMNLPPRTSANEQFF.

The V call is TRBV28, the J call TRBJ1-5, with 7 bases that match TRBD1. The germline V gene encodes CDR1 MDHEN and CDR2 SYDVKM. The junction had 1 base not matched to a gene; V was cut back by 3 bases and J by 2 bases. The CDR3 is 14 residues long. In nucleotides, the CDR3 is TGTGCCAGCAGTTTGGGGACAGGCAATCAGCCCCAGCATTTT. This encodes CASSLGTGNQPQHF.

The chain recombines TRBV27 with TRBJ2-6; D is perhaps TRBD1 (7 bases). V lost 6 bases to trimming and J lost 4 bases, with 19 bases between them. The germline V gene encodes CDR1 MNHEY and CDR2 SMNVEV (reference sequence). This CDR3 comprises 17 residues. CDR3: CASSARQGGGGANVLTF. The CDR3 coding sequence is TGTGCCAGCAGCGCTAGACAGGGAGGAGGGGGGGCCAACGTCCTGACTTTC.

This chain uses TRBV27 with TRBJ2-1, with no clear D. The CDR3 sequence is 14 residues long. Trimming took off 6 bases at V and 10 bases at J, with 19 bases between the two ends. Germline lookup yields CDR1 MNHEY and CDR2 SMNVEV (reference sequence). This chain's CDR3 is CASRYVPEAHEQFF. The CDR3 DNA is TGTGCCAGCAGATATGTCCCTGAGGCGCACGAGCAGTTCTTC.

The chain has TRBV21-1 and TRBJ2-7; the table's D gene call, TRBD1, was not cross checked with the DNA. TRBV21-1 counts as a pseudogene. The CDR3 covers 12 residues. The CDR3 DNA reads as TGTGCCAGCAGCAAAGCGGGGACATCTGAGTACTTC. Protein: CASSKAGTSEYF.

Written as DNA, the CDR3 is TGTGCCTGGAGTGGGGACAGGGCCTATGGCTACACCTTC. This gives the protein CAWSGDRAYGYTF. The chain joins TRBV30 to TRBJ1-2; TRBD1 matches 9 bases. The germline V gene has CDR1 GTSNPN and CDR2 SVGIG (reference sequence). The CDR3 is 13 amino acids. The V segment lost 1 base and the J segment 4 bases; nucleotides outside the gene matches: 1.